The text below deals with one T cell receptor (beta chain). Its antigen is unidentified. The data were taken from a study of a mutant IDH1 vaccine in newly diagnosed glioma. Whole-study context: Vaccines began 4-6 weeks after radiotherapy alone, or with temozolomide cycles.

Repertoires were generated with immunoSEQ multiplex PCR, while TCRdb's copy carries only in-frame clones and drops some. The sample gives 34,000 or so clones, 81% of which show up once; approximately 15% is in the top ten. Time point reported: week 35, safety follow-up. All doses held 300 ug of mutant IDH1 20-mer peptide, with topical imiquimod. Across weeks 1, 3, 5, 7, 11, 15, 19 and 23, patients received a vaccination each time, eight in all. The astrocytomas were IDH1-mutant, ATRX-negative, and WHO grade 3 or 4. Germline trimming cut 6 bases from V and 0 bases from J; bases unmatched to any gene: 11. The CDR3 is 16 residues long. Germline-derived CDR1 and CDR2 are SNHLY and FYNNEI.

The sample in question was PBMCs, obtained from a glioma patient whose treatment included an IDH1 peptide vaccine. This chain joins TRBV2 and TRBJ2-7, with 7 positions matching TRBD1. The source of this sequence is a man aged 25 to 45 with glioma. Here the CDR3 reads CASRDPGQRASYEQYF. CDR3 DNA sequence: TGTGCCAGCAGGGATCCGGGACAGAGAGCCTCCTACGAGCAGTACTTC.